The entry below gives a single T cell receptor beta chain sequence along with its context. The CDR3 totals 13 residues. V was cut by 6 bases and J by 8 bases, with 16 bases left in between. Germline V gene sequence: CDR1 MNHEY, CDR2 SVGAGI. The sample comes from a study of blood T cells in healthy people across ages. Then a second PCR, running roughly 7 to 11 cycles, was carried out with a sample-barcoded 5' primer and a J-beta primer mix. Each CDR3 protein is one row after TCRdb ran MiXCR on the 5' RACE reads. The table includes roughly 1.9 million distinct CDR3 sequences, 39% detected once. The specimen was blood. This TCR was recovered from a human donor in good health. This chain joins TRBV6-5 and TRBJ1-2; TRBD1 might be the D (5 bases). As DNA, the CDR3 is TGTGCCAGCAGGGGGTCAGGGATCGGGGGCTACACCTTC. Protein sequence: CASRGSGIGGYTF.